Following are 28 T cell receptor beta chains from one sample sequenced in a study of blood T cells in healthy people across ages. Together with a sample-barcoded 5' primer, a J-beta primer mix was included in a second PCR lasting roughly 7 to 11 cycles. TCRdb re-analysed the 5' RACE reads in MiXCR, keeping a single row per CDR3 protein. The data contain 1.2 million to 1.5 million distinct CDR3 sequences, almost 60% of them singletons. Input material: blood. These receptors were collected from a man younger than 35 in good health.

The rearrangement joins TRBV6-1 to TRBJ1-4; D is uncertain. The germline CDR1 and CDR2 sequences are MNHNS and SASEGT. There are 14 residues in the CDR3. V was trimmed by 3 bases and J by 5 bases, leaving 10 bases between them. CDR3 residues: CASSEVYSNEKLFF. CDR3 nucleotides: TGTGCCAGCAGTGAGGTATATTCAAATGAAAAACTGTTTTTT.

This clonotype turned up a few times. The chain combines TRBV4-1 with TRBJ1-1; D uncertain. V lost 0 bases to trimming and J lost 0 bases, with 5 bases between them. Germline V gene data show CDR1 as MGHRA and CDR2 as YSYEKL. The CDR3 is made up of 14 amino acids. The CDR3 DNA reads TGCGCCAGCAGCCAAGAAGAGCTGAACACTGAAGCTTTCTTT. It encodes CASSQEELNTEAFF.

The chain employs TRBV4-2 and TRBJ1-2; a weak D match, TRBD1 (6 bases). The ends were cut back, 4 bases at V and 7 bases at J, with 25 bases in the middle. This CDR3 is built from 17 residues. Germline CDR1 and CDR2: LGHNA and YNFKEQ. Here the CDR3 reads CASSPPRPGGAPSGYTF. In DNA, the CDR3 is TGTGCCAGCAGCCCGCCTCGGCCGGGGGGGGCCCCGAGTGGCTACACCTTC.

The rearrangement joins TRBV2 to TRBJ2-3; D is ambiguous. This CDR3 is 13 amino acids long. Per the germline V gene, CDR1 is SNHLY and CDR2 is FYNNEI. Trimming left V 5 bases short and J 2 bases short, with 8 bases between. CDR3 sequence reads: CASSNEDTDTQYF. In nucleotides, the CDR3 is TGTGCCAGCAGTAACGAAGACACAGATACGCAGTATTTT.

This clonotype was seen a handful of times. This sequence joins TRBV7-2 and TRBJ1-2, with 7 nucleotides matching TRBD1. The J segment lost 8 bases and the V segment lost 5 bases, leaving 8 bases of the junction unmatched. CDR1 is SGHTA and CDR2 is FQGNSA in the germline V gene. This CDR3 has 13 residues. DNA of the CDR3: TGTGCCAGCAGCACACGGCCAGGGGGAGGCTACACCTTC. This translates into CASSTRPGGGYTF.

In this sample, this clonotype turned up a few times. The chain couples TRBV14 to TRBJ2-3; D remains ambiguous. Trimming pared 5 bases from V and 4 bases from J, leaving 7 bases between. The V gene's germline CDR1 is SGHDN and CDR2 FVKESK. This CDR3 spans 12 amino acids. In DNA form, the CDR3 reads TGTGCCAGCAGCACCCGACCAGATACGCAGTATTTT. It codes for CASSTRPDTQYF.

The chain recombines TRBV5-1 with TRBJ2-1; TRBD2 matches 13 bases. Trimming cost V 0 bases and J 7 bases; bases outside gene matches: 4. Looked up from germline, CDR1 is SGHRS and CDR2 is YFSETQ. The CDR3 sequence is 16 residues long. CDR3 region: CASSLGTGLAGNEQFF. CDR3 bases: TGCGCCAGCAGCTTGGGGACGGGACTAGCGGGAAATGAGCAGTTCTTC.

The chain carries TRBV29-1 and TRBJ2-5; no clear D. Per germline, CDR1 SQVTM and CDR2 ANQGSEA. Trimming stripped 5 bases from V and 0 bases from J, with 4 bases between. The length of the CDR3 is 11 residues. CDR3 nucleotide sequence: TGCAGCGTTCCGTACCAAGAGACCCAGTACTTC. Its protein product is CSVPYQETQYF.

The J gene is TRBJ1-2, the V gene TRBV3-1; TRBD1 agrees at 7 bases. Germline assignment: CDR1 LGHDT and CDR2 YNNKEL (reference sequence). Trimming cost V 5 bases and J 3 bases; bases outside gene matches: 6. The CDR3 runs to 14 residues. This CDR3 is CASSSGQTHYGYTF. The CDR3 DNA reads as TGTGCCAGCAGCTCGGGACAGACCCACTATGGCTACACCTTC.

The chain combines TRBV18 with TRBJ1-6; 9 positions match TRBD1. This CDR3 has 16 amino acids. V lost 6 bases and J lost 7; bases outside the gene matches: 10. Germline V lookup: CDR1 KGHSH, CDR2 LQKENI. The CDR3 loop reads CASSQTGGTANSPLHF. The CDR3 region has the DNA TGTGCCAGCTCCCAGACAGGGGGTACCGCCAATTCACCCCTCCACTTT.

This clonotype was seen only a few times. This CDR3 reads CSARAGDQPQHF. The CDR3 DNA is TGCAGTGCTAGAGCGGGGGATCAGCCCCAGCATTTT. The V call is TRBV20-1, the J call TRBJ1-5, with D possibly TRBD1 on 5 matching bases. This CDR3 comprises 12 residues. V lost 1 base to trimming and J lost 5 bases, with 6 bases between them. The germline V gene encodes CDR1 DFQATT and CDR2 SNEGSKA (reference sequence).

The rearrangement uses TRBV5-1 and TRBJ1-4, with D perhaps TRBD1 (6 bases). Germline V gives CDR1 SGHRS, CDR2 YFSETQ. Trimming took 5 bases from V and 1 from J, leaving 21 bases between them. The CDR3 contains 18 residues. The CDR3 region has the DNA TGCGCCAGCAGAAGCGGCAGGGGAGTAGTTGAAACTAATGAAAAACTGTTTTTT. It translates to CASRSGRGVVETNEKLFF.

This chain connects TRBV7-2 to TRBJ2-3; tentatively, D is TRBD2 (5 bases). Trimming pared 5 bases from V and 0 bases from J, leaving 12 bases between. CDR3 length equals 15 residues. Per the germline V gene, CDR1 is SGHTA and CDR2 is FQGNSA. The CDR3 DNA reads TGTGCCAGCAGCCGGACTTCTTATAGCACAGATACGCAGTATTTT. Translated, it gives CASSRTSYSTDTQYF. The variable domain in full, with the rest retrieved from reference TRBV7-2 and TRBJ2-3, is GAGVSQSPSNKVTEKGKDVELRCDPISGHTALYWYRQSLGQGLEFLIYFQGNSAPDKSGLPSDRFSAERTGGSVSTLTIQRTQQEDSAVYLCASSRTSYSTDTQYFGPGTRLTVL.

The rearrangement links TRBV20-1 to TRBJ2-1; the D gene is possibly TRBD1 (6 bases). The end of the DNA is better explained by TRBJ2-7, so the J call may be wrong. Looked up from germline, CDR1 is DFQATT and CDR2 is SNEGSKA (reference sequence). There are 12 residues in the CDR3. The CDR3 sequence is CSASGTTLEQYF. As DNA, the CDR3 is TGCAGTGCTAGTGGGACAACACTCGAGCAGTACTTC.

In its sample, this clonotype was seen once. This chain joins TRBV15 and TRBJ1-5, with 7 bases fitting TRBD1. The V gene end was trimmed by 5 bases and the J gene end by 4 bases; junction bases not matched to a gene: 8. Germline loops: CDR1 LNHNV, CDR2 YYDKDF (reference sequence). This CDR3 contains 15 residues. This CDR3 reads CATSYIQGLNQPQHF. The CDR3 DNA reads as TGTGCCACCAGCTACATACAGGGGTTAAATCAGCCCCAGCATTTT.

The CDR3 loop is CASSLSRGFGQPYEQYF. The CDR3 DNA follows: TGTGCCAGCAGTTTATCCCGGGGTTTCGGACAGCCCTACGAGCAGTACTTC. The V and J genes are TRBV28 and TRBJ2-7, with a weak D call TRBD1 (6 bases). The V and J ends lost 1 base and 2 bases respectively, with 18 bases between them. Germline V lookup: CDR1 MDHEN, CDR2 SYDVKM. The CDR3 extends over 17 amino acids.

This clonotype was seen just once. V usage is TRBV2 and J usage is TRBJ2-7; either TRBD1 or TRBD2 may fit D (6 bases each). The germline V gene has CDR1 SNHLY and CDR2 FYNNEI. This CDR3 contains 15 residues. V was trimmed by 8 bases and J by 3 bases, leaving 20 bases between them. The DNA for the CDR3 is TGTGCCAGCCTCCCGGGGGCAGGGAGAGTCTACGAGCAGTACTTC. Translated: CASLPGAGRVYEQYF.

This rearrangement joins TRBV4-3 to TRBJ2-7; D is perhaps TRBD2 (6 bases). Germline CDR1 is LGHNA and CDR2 is YSLEER. Trimming took off 1 base at V and 0 bases at J, with 16 bases between the two ends. The CDR3 runs to 17 residues. The CDR3 sequence: CASSQAIGTVSSYEQYF. The CDR3, as DNA: TGCGCCAGCAGCCAAGCAATAGGGACTGTAAGCTCCTACGAGCAGTACTTC.

This clonotype showed up just a few times. This chain links TRBV4-1 with TRBJ2-2; 9 bases map to TRBD1. Germline CDR1 MGHRA, CDR2 YSYEKL. The V gene end was trimmed by 4 bases and the J gene end by 5 bases; junction bases not matched to a gene: 8. CDR3 length equals 16 residues. The CDR3 region is CASSLSGTGSTGELFF. DNA of the CDR3: TGCGCCAGCAGCCTCTCCGGGACAGGGTCAACCGGGGAGCTGTTTTTT.

This clonotype was seen just once. The rearrangement links TRBV4-3 to TRBJ1-2, with 8 nucleotides matching TRBD1. The V gene's germline CDR1 is LGHNA and CDR2 YSLEER. CDR3 length equals 14 residues. Trimming cost V 0 bases and J 7 bases; bases outside gene matches: 4. The CDR3 region has the DNA TGCGCCAGCAGCCAAGATAGGCAGGGGGCTGGCTACACCTTC. Its translation: CASSQDRQGAGYTF.

Written as DNA, the CDR3 is TGCGCCAGCAGCCAAGAGACAGGGGCTAACTATGGCTACACCTTC. It encodes CASSQETGANYGYTF. This rearrangement joins TRBV4-1 to TRBJ1-2; TRBD1 aligns across 8 bases. CDR3 size: 15 residues. V was pared by 0 bases and J by 0 bases, with 0 bases of the junction left unmatched. Germline CDR1 and CDR2: MGHRA and YSYEKL.

This sequence joins TRBV25-1 and TRBJ1-4; 7 bases match TRBD1. The germline V gene has CDR1 MGHDK and CDR2 SYGVNS. V gave up 5 bases and J gave up 4 bases; unmatched junction bases: 7. This CDR3 is built from 15 residues. CDR3 sequence (DNA): TGTGCCAGCAGTTTCGGGACAGCTATTAATGAAAAACTGTTTTTT. Protein product: CASSFGTAINEKLFF.

In this sample, this clonotype turned up once. The V call is TRBV10-3, the J call TRBJ2-7; D not certain. This CDR3 is 15 amino acids long. V was cut by 8 bases and J by 0 bases, with 17 bases left in between. The germline V gene encodes CDR1 ENHRY and CDR2 SYGVKD. For the CDR3, the DNA is TGTGCCATCGGGCAATCTGATCTATTCTCCTACGAGCAGTACTTC. Protein: CAIGQSDLFSYEQYF.

This chain joins TRBV4-2 and TRBJ2-7; D uncertain. Deletions cut 0 bases from V and 3 bases from J, with 12 bases between. The CDR3 is 15 amino acids. From germline, CDR1 is LGHNA and CDR2 YNFKEQ. CDR3 in amino acids: CASSQEAYPDYEQYF. The CDR3 DNA reads as TGTGCCAGCAGCCAAGAGGCATACCCTGACTACGAGCAGTACTTC.

This chain's CDR3 is CSVNLGQGISYEQYF. CDR3 DNA sequence: TGCAGCGTTAATCTAGGACAGGGGATCTCCTACGAGCAGTACTTC. The rearrangement links TRBV29-1 to TRBJ2-7; 9 nucleotides align to TRBD1. J lost 0 bases, V lost 5 bases, and 8 bases had no gene match. This CDR3 spans 15 amino acids. CDR1 and CDR2 (germline): SQVTM, ANQGSEA.

This chain connects TRBV5-5 to TRBJ2-3; 8 bases agree with TRBD2. This CDR3 is built from 15 residues. In germline, CDR1 is SGHKS, CDR2 YYEKEE (reference sequence). V shed 6 bases, J shed 6 bases, and the junction held 12 bases outside the gene matches. The CDR3 DNA follows: TGTGCCAGCACTAGCCGAAGCGGGGGAGCGGATACGCAGTATTTT. This gives the protein CASTSRSGGADTQYF.

This clonotype has just one count. The chain is built from TRBV20-1 and TRBJ2-7; 9 bases line up with TRBD2. The junction had 14 bases not matched to a gene; V was cut back by 6 bases and J by 5 bases. Germline CDR1 reads DFQATT; CDR2 reads SNEGSKA (reference sequence). The length of the CDR3 is 15 residues. CDR3 loop: CSARKVSGRFDEQYF. The CDR3, as DNA: TGCAGTGCCAGGAAGGTGAGCGGGAGGTTCGACGAGCAGTACTTC.

The chain has TRBV5-1 and TRBJ2-1, with 9 bases aligning to TRBD2. V gave up 3 bases and J gave up 6 bases; unmatched junction bases: 4. The CDR3 totals 14 residues. CDR1 and CDR2 from the germline V gene are SGHRS and YFSETQ. The DNA of the CDR3 is TGCGCCAGCAGCTGGGCGACTAGCGGCAATGAGCAGTTCTTC. Amino acid sequence: CASSWATSGNEQFF.